These 22 T cell receptor beta chains were all obtained from the same sample, sequenced in a study of shared clonotypes between healthy human individuals. Libraries were prepared by immunoSEQ multiplex PCR; TCRdb keeps only in-frame clonotypes and omits some of them. The sample has a few million clones, under 95% seen once. The sequenced sample was naive CD4+ T cells from PBMCs. Subset denoted: CD45RA+ positively selected. These receptors came from a man between 18 and 35 years old in good health. Some clones in this sample may be carry-over from other donors' samples.

V gene TRBV28 combines with J gene TRBJ1-4; maybe TRBD1 (6 bases). V was shortened by 3 bases and J by 8 bases, with 16 bases between the two germline ends. CDR3 length: 15 amino acids. CDR1 and CDR2 from the germline V gene are MDHEN and SYDVKM. The CDR3 is CASSFRDPRGEKLFF. The CDR3 nucleotides read TGTGCCAGCAGTTTTAGAGACCCGAGGGGGGAAAAACTGTTTTTT.

J is TRBJ2-1 and V is TRBV18; D is unresolved. Trimming took 2 bases from V and 4 from J, leaving 9 bases between them. Germline CDR1 and CDR2: KGHSH and LQKENI. This CDR3 contains 14 residues. CDR3 protein: CASSPGGPYNEQFF. CDR3 DNA: TGTGCCAGCTCACCAGGCGGACCATACAATGAGCAGTTCTTC.

This clone was seen a few times. The chain combines TRBV12-5 with TRBJ1-1; 7 bases are shared with TRBD1. From germline, CDR1 is LGHNT and CDR2 FRNRAP. There are 18 residues in the CDR3. The J segment lost 0 bases and the V segment lost 1 base, leaving 11 bases of the junction unmatched. CDR3 DNA: TGTGCTAGTGGTTTGGCTGCCGGGACAGAAACGATGAACACTGAAGCTTTCTTT. As protein: CASGLAAGTETMNTEAFF.

V usage is TRBV20-1 and J usage is TRBJ2-1; no clear D. Per the germline V gene, CDR1 is DFQATT and CDR2 is SNEGSKA (reference sequence). V was clipped by 1 base and J by 11 bases, with 6 bases between them. The CDR3 consists of 10 residues. The DNA for the CDR3 is TGCAGTGCTAGAGTGTGGCAGCAGTTCTTC. Translation gives CSARVWQQFF.

The chain is built from TRBV5-1 and TRBJ2-7; TRBD2 aligns across 10 bases. The CDR3 is made up of 14 amino acids. V gave up 6 bases and J gave up 4 bases; unmatched junction bases: 7. CDR1 and CDR2 (germline): SGHRS, YFSETQ. The CDR3 DNA reads as TGCGCCAGCACTAGTCTAGCGGGAGTATACGAGCAGTACTTC. This codes for CASTSLAGVYEQYF.

This clone has just a few counts. The genes are TRBV5-1 and TRBJ1-1; perhaps TRBD1 as D (5 bases). This CDR3 region has 14 residues. V was cut by 0 bases and J by 5 bases, with 11 bases left in between. Germline lookup yields CDR1 SGHRS and CDR2 YFSETQ. The CDR3 region is CASSLAQGETEAFF. The CDR3 DNA sequence: TGCGCCAGCAGCTTGGCCCAGGGAGAGACTGAAGCTTTCTTT.

The chain has TRBV28 and TRBJ1-3, with 9 bases that match TRBD1. The CDR3 spans 18 residues. CDR1 is MDHEN, CDR2 SYDVKM, per germline. Trimming took 1 base from V and 3 from J; bases not matched to a gene: 10. The CDR3 region has the DNA TGTGCCAGCAGTTTATTTCCCCGACAGGGGGTAGTTGGAAACACCATATATTTT. This codes for CASSLFPRQGVVGNTIYF.

This sequence joins TRBV4-2 and TRBJ2-5; 7 positions match TRBD2. CDR1 is LGHNA and CDR2 is YNFKEQ in the germline V gene. The CDR3 covers 16 residues. V shed 3 bases and J 5 bases; nucleotides not matched to a gene: 12. In DNA form, the CDR3 reads TGTGCCAGCAGCCAGGGAGGGACGCCCTCCCCCGAGACCCAGTACTTC. It translates to CASSQGGTPSPETQYF.

V gene TRBV28 combines with J gene TRBJ2-5; the match to TRBD2 covers 7 bases. V lost 8 bases, J lost 5 bases, and 20 bases stayed unmatched. CDR1 is MDHEN, CDR2 SYDVKM, per germline. This CDR3 has 17 residues. CDR3 residues: CASGVAGGRGLRETQYF. The CDR3 nucleotides are TGTGCCAGCGGCGTGGCGGGCGGGAGAGGATTGCGGGAGACCCAGTACTTC. The variable domain in full, completed from reference TRBV28 and TRBJ2-5, reads DVKVTQSSRYLVKRTGEKVFLECVQDMDHENMFWYRQDPGLGLRLIYFSYDVKMKEKGDIPEGYSVSREKKERFSLILESASTNQTSMYLCASGVAGGRGLRETQYFGPGTRLLVL.

The rearrangement joins TRBV6-1 to TRBJ1-1; 7 bases are a match to TRBD1. The CDR3 extends over 14 amino acids. CDR1 and CDR2 from the germline V gene are MNHNS and SASEGT. The J segment lost 1 base and the V segment lost 5 bases, leaving 4 bases of the junction unmatched. The CDR3 DNA sequence: TGTGCCAGCAGTATTGACAGGGCGAACACTGAAGCTTTCTTT. The encoded protein is CASSIDRANTEAFF.

This chain links TRBV11-3 with TRBJ2-7, with 9 bases fitting TRBD2. With 9 bases clipped from V and 0 bases from J, the junction kept 3 bases outside the gene matches. This CDR3 is 13 amino acids long. Germline-derived CDR1 and CDR2 are SGHNT and YENEEA. The CDR3 loop is CARPTSGSYEQYF. The CDR3, as DNA: TGTGCCAGACCGACTAGCGGCTCCTACGAGCAGTACTTC.

This clone has just one count. The chain carries TRBV27 and TRBJ2-5; TRBD2 matches 8 bases. The J call may be faulty, since TRBJ2-7 better matches the DNA end. CDR1 and CDR2 from the germline V gene are MNHEY and SMNVEV (reference sequence). This CDR3 contains 16 residues. The CDR3 spells CASSSLAGRSSYEQYF. The CDR3 region has the DNA TGTGCCAGCAGTTCCCTAGCGGGTAGGAGCTCCTACGAGCAGTACTTC.

The chain has TRBV19 and TRBJ1-5; TRBD1 agrees at 7 bases. The CDR3 totals 14 residues. Germline-derived CDR1 and CDR2 are LNHDA and SQIVND (reference sequence). V was clipped by 8 bases and J by 3 bases; unmatched bases: 7. CDR3 in amino acids: CASEPGTDNQPQHF. CDR3 in DNA: TGTGCCAGTGAACCCGGGACAGACAATCAGCCCCAGCATTTT.

CDR3 nucleotides: TGTGCCAGCAGCTTAGGGGACGAAGAGTCTGGGGCCAACGTCCTGACTTTC. It specifies CASSLGDEESGANVLTF. The chain carries TRBV11-3 and TRBJ2-6; D possibly matches TRBD1 or TRBD2 (5 bases each). The ends were cut back, 1 base at V and 1 base at J, with 11 bases in the middle. From germline, CDR1 is SGHNT and CDR2 YENEEA. This CDR3 has 17 residues.

The CDR3 is CASSYGGIYPTNEKLFF. The CDR3 DNA reads TGTGCCAGCAGTTACGGGGGTATCTATCCGACTAATGAAAAACTGTTTTTT. The rearrangement joins TRBV27 to TRBJ1-4; a weak D match, TRBD1 (5 bases). CDR1 MNHEY and CDR2 SMNVEV come from the germline V gene (reference sequence). The CDR3 covers 17 residues. Trimming took off 4 bases at V and 2 bases at J, with 17 bases between the two ends.

This chain links TRBV7-9 with TRBJ1-3; D is ambiguous. Trimming pared 1 base from V and 8 bases from J, leaving 9 bases between. There are 13 residues in the CDR3. Looked up from germline, CDR1 is SEHNR and CDR2 is FQNEAQ (reference sequence). The CDR3 region has the DNA TGTGCCAGCAGCTTAGAAGCTTTCTACACCATATATTTT. It yields the protein CASSLEAFYTIYF.

As for this clone: This sample includes further DNA sequences coding for the same CDR3. The chain couples TRBV28 to TRBJ2-3; D gene uncertain. The ends were cut back, 6 bases at V and 1 base at J, with 11 bases in the middle. Looked up from germline, CDR1 is MDHEN and CDR2 is SYDVKM. The CDR3 length is 14 residues. The CDR3 protein is CASSPQSGTDTQYF. CDR3 nucleotide sequence: TGTGCCAGCAGCCCCCAGAGTGGCACAGATACGCAGTATTTT.

The chain combines TRBV11-2 with TRBJ2-1; 8 bases agree with TRBD1. V was pared by 1 base and J by 5 bases, with 7 bases of the junction left unmatched. This CDR3 region has 16 residues. Germline-derived CDR1 and CDR2 are SGHAT and FQNNGV. The CDR3 reads CASSLGGTGLHNEQFF. The CDR3 coding sequence is TGTGCCAGCAGCTTAGGCGGGACAGGCCTCCACAATGAGCAGTTCTTC.

The chain employs TRBV25-1 and TRBJ2-7; 7 bases map to TRBD1. V lost 6 bases, J lost 4 bases, and 12 bases stayed unmatched. This CDR3 has 15 amino acids. Germline V gives CDR1 MGHDK, CDR2 SYGVNS. This CDR3 reads CASRPYQGDGYEQYF. The CDR3 DNA reads as TGTGCCAGCAGACCATATCAGGGGGACGGTTACGAGCAGTACTTC.

The CDR3 coding sequence is TGTGCCAGCAGGACACGGCTGGGGGGCACTGAAGCTTTCTTT. Protein: CASRTRLGGTEAFF. This chain uses TRBV27 with TRBJ1-1, with D maybe TRBD1 (5 bases). Germline V gene lookup returns CDR1 MNHEY and CDR2 SMNVEV (reference sequence). The CDR3 has 14 amino acids. V gave up 6 bases and J gave up 4 bases, with 15 bases separating them.

The chain recombines TRBV6-5 with TRBJ1-4; D is ambiguous. The CDR3 sequence is 15 residues long. V was cut by 0 bases and J by 7 bases, with 12 bases left in between. Looked up from germline, CDR1 is MNHEY and CDR2 is SVGAGI. The CDR3 DNA is TGTGCCAGCAGTTACTCGACCGCCTCGGGTGAAAAACTGTTTTTT. It yields the protein CASSYSTASGEKLFF.

V and J are TRBV6-5 and TRBJ1-1; no definite D call. The ends were cut back, 5 bases at V and 7 bases at J, with 11 bases in the middle. Germline assignment: CDR1 MNHEY and CDR2 SVGAGI. The length of the CDR3 is 12 residues. The CDR3 sequence is CASSNQPHEAFF. The CDR3 DNA reads as TGTGCCAGCAGTAACCAACCCCATGAAGCTTTCTTT.